This is a list of T cell receptor beta chains from one sample in a study of cytomegalovirus exposure and HLA in healthy donors. Sequencing was performed with immunoSEQ multiplex PCR; in TCRdb, only in-frame clones are kept and a portion is missing. This table holds more than 45,000 clones, approximately 82% found once. The specimen sequenced was PBMCs. The receptors were gathered from a man aged 45-65 years in good health and CMV-seronegative. The CDR3 runs from the conserved cysteine through the conserved F or W. Each record gives: J gene, clone size, D gene, V gene, CDR3 DNA, CDR3 protein. The D gene is left open where the match is weak. Some rows mark clone size as missing; the rest say once, few, many or name a class of expanded clone.

j_call: TRBJ2-5
clone_size: -
d_call: -
v_call: TRBV7-3
cdr3_nt: TGTGCCAGCAGCCTCGAGGAAACCAACAACAAAGAGACCCAGTACTTC
cdr3_aa: CASSLEETNNKETQYF

j_call: TRBJ2-1
clone_size: -
d_call: -
v_call: TRBV6-5
cdr3_nt: TGTGCCAGCAGTTACGAACGCTCGGGTGAGCAGTTCTTC
cdr3_aa: CASSYERSGEQFF

j_call: TRBJ2-7
clone_size: -
d_call: -
v_call: TRBV6-1
cdr3_nt: TGTGCCAGCAGTTCACAGGGTTCGGATGCCTACGAGCAGTACTTC
cdr3_aa: CASSSQGSDAYEQYF

j_call: TRBJ1-1
clone_size: -
d_call: -
v_call: TRBV11-2
cdr3_nt: TGTGCCAGCTGGATCGGGGGAGAGAACACTGAAGCTTTCTTT
cdr3_aa: CASWIGGENTEAFF

j_call: TRBJ1-5
clone_size: -
d_call: -
v_call: TRBV7-2
cdr3_nt: TGTGCCAGCAGCTTATCCGGCAACAGGGAGAATCAGCCCCAGCATTTT
cdr3_aa: CASSLSGNRENQPQHF

j_call: TRBJ2-3
clone_size: -
d_call: TRBD2
v_call: TRBV7-9
cdr3_nt: TGTGCCAGCAGCCCCGGACTAGCGGGGGGGACGGGTACGCAGTATTTT
cdr3_aa: CASSPGLAGGTGTQYF

j_call: TRBJ2-7
clone_size: -
d_call: -
v_call: TRBV27
cdr3_nt: TGTGCCAGCAGTTTATCGTCAGGGATCTCCTACGAGCAGTACTTC
cdr3_aa: CASSLSSGISYEQYF

j_call: TRBJ2-2
clone_size: -
d_call: -
v_call: TRBV6-4
cdr3_nt: TGTGCCAGCAGTGACTCAGGGGACACCGGGGAGCTGTTTTTT
cdr3_aa: CASSDSGDTGELFF

j_call: TRBJ2-5
clone_size: once
d_call: TRBD1
v_call: TRBV5-1
cdr3_nt: TGCGCCAGCAGCCAGACAGGGGCAGAGACCCAGTACTTC
cdr3_aa: CASSQTGAETQYF

j_call: TRBJ2-7
clone_size: -
d_call: TRBD1
v_call: TRBV7-2
cdr3_nt: TGTGCCAGCAGCTTAGGACTCGGACAGGGGGCGTTCGAGCAGTACTTC
cdr3_aa: CASSLGLGQGAFEQYF

j_call: TRBJ2-3
clone_size: few
d_call: -
v_call: TRBV2
cdr3_nt: TGTGCCAGTTCGACGGCGGGGGCCCCCCCAGATACGCAGTATTTT
cdr3_aa: CASSTAGAPPDTQYF

j_call: TRBJ1-5
clone_size: -
d_call: -
v_call: TRBV6-1
cdr3_nt: TGTGCCAGCAGTGATAACGGTAACAATCAGCCCCAGCATTTT
cdr3_aa: CASSDNGNNQPQHF

j_call: TRBJ1-1
clone_size: -
d_call: TRBD1
v_call: TRBV6-1
cdr3_nt: TGTGCCAGCAGTGGGACAGGGTCGAGGGCTTTCTTT
cdr3_aa: CASSGTGSRAFF

j_call: TRBJ1-4
clone_size: once
d_call: -
v_call: TRBV7-2
cdr3_nt: TGTGCCAGCAGCTTGGACCAGGGCATAACTAATGAAAAACTGTTTTTT
cdr3_aa: CASSLDQGITNEKLFF

j_call: TRBJ1-2
clone_size: -
d_call: -
v_call: TRBV5-6
cdr3_nt: TGTGCCAGCAGCTTGAGCGGGGATGGCTACACCTTC
cdr3_aa: CASSLSGDGYTF

j_call: TRBJ1-4
clone_size: -
d_call: -
v_call: TRBV7-6
cdr3_nt: TGTGCCAGCAGCTCTTGGACGGGGGGCGTGGATGAAAAACTGTTTTTT
cdr3_aa: CASSSWTGGVDEKLFF

j_call: TRBJ2-7
clone_size: -
d_call: -
v_call: TRBV6-5
cdr3_nt: TGTGCCAGCAGTTCCCCCGGGGGGCAAAGCTCCTACGAGCAGTACTTC
cdr3_aa: CASSSPGGQSSYEQYF

j_call: TRBJ2-3
clone_size: -
d_call: TRBD1
v_call: TRBV5-1
cdr3_nt: TGCGCCAGCAGCTCCGGGACAGAGGGGGCAGATACGCAGTATTTT
cdr3_aa: CASSSGTEGADTQYF

j_call: TRBJ2-3
clone_size: -
d_call: -
v_call: TRBV5-1
cdr3_nt: TGCGCCAGCAGCTTGGTTATCCCCGGTATCAAATCGGGGGATACGCAGTATTTT
cdr3_aa: CASSLVIPGIKSGDTQYF

j_call: TRBJ1-2
clone_size: -
d_call: TRBD1
v_call: TRBV6-6
cdr3_nt: TGTGCCAGCAGTTACGCACCGGGGACAGGGGGCAATGGCTACACCTTC
cdr3_aa: CASSYAPGTGGNGYTF

j_call: TRBJ1-6
clone_size: -
d_call: -
v_call: TRBV2
cdr3_nt: TGTGCCAGCAGCGGGGACAACGGGAATTCACCCCTCCACTTT
cdr3_aa: CASSGDNGNSPLHF

j_call: TRBJ2-3
clone_size: -
d_call: -
v_call: TRBV19
cdr3_nt: TGTGCCAGCTCATCAGGGATCCCCACAGATACGCAGTATTTT
cdr3_aa: CASSSGIPTDTQYF

j_call: TRBJ1-2
clone_size: -
d_call: TRBD1
v_call: TRBV28
cdr3_nt: TGTGCCAGCAGGGCCGGGACAGGCTATGGCTACACCTTC
cdr3_aa: CASRAGTGYGYTF

j_call: TRBJ1-5
clone_size: once
d_call: -
v_call: TRBV5-1
cdr3_nt: TGCGCCAGCAGCTTAAGCGGAAACAATCAGCCCCAGCATTTT
cdr3_aa: CASSLSGNNQPQHF

j_call: TRBJ1-1
clone_size: -
d_call: TRBD1
v_call: TRBV10-3
cdr3_nt: TGTGCCATCAGGGCAGGGGACAGGGGCCTTGAAGCTTTCTTT
cdr3_aa: CAIRAGDRGLEAFF